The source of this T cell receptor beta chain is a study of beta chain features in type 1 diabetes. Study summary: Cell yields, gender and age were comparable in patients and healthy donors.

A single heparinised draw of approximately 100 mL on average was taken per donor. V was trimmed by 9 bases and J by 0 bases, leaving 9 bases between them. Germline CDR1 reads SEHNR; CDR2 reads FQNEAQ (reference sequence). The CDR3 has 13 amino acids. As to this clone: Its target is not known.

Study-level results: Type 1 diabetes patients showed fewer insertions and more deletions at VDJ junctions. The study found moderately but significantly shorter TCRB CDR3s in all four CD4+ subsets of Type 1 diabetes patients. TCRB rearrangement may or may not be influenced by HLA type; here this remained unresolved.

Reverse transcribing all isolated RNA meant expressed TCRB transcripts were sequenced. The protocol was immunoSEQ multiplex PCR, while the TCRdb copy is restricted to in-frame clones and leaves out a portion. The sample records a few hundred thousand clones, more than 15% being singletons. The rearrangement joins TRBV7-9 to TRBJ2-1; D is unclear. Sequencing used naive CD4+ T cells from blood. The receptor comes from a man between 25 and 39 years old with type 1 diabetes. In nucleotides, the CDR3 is TGTGCCAGTCGTTTAAGCTCCTACAATGAGCAGTTCTTC. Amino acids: CASRLSSYNEQFF.